These 21 T cell receptor beta chains were all obtained from the same sample, sequenced in a study of prognosis after radiotherapy for stage I lung cancer. Two-round multiplex PCR on genomic DNA was the method by which TCR beta CDR3 was amplified. Primers specific to each TRBV and TRBJ gene drove first-round PCR. TCRdb used MiXCR to reprocess the multiplex PCR reads, holding one entry per CDR3 protein. The sample holds about 51,000 distinct CDR3 sequences, roughly 35% seen once. The sample was PBMCs, taken before or after stereotactic body radiation therapy (not recorded which). The receptors were gathered from a donor over 45 with non-small cell lung cancer.

The chain recombines TRBV5-1 with TRBJ2-1, with 8 bases matching TRBD2. The germline CDR1 and CDR2 sequences are SGHRS and YFSETQ. This CDR3 comprises 15 residues. V shed 1 base and J 7 bases; nucleotides not matched to a gene: 7. CDR3 residues: CASSLYRAGVNEQFF. CDR3 nucleotides: TGCGCCAGCAGCTTGTATCGAGCGGGAGTGAATGAGCAGTTCTTC.

V usage is TRBV30 and J usage is TRBJ1-2; D is unclear. CDR1 is GTSNPN and CDR2 is SVGIG in the germline V gene (reference sequence). With 0 bases removed from V and 2 bases from J, the gap between germline ends came to 13 bases. The length of the CDR3 is 15 residues. The CDR3 DNA sequence: TGTGCCTGGAGTGTATCGGTCAGGACGAACTATGGCTACACCTTC. Its translation: CAWSVSVRTNYGYTF.

Note on this clonotype: A far larger clone is one base from this, pointing to a likely read error. The gene calls are TRBV6-9 and TRBJ1-2; D unclear. This CDR3 spans 14 amino acids. CDR1 and CDR2 from the germline V gene are MNHGY and SVAAGI. CDR3 amino acids: CTSSYLWSPTGYTF. The CDR3 DNA is TGTACCAGCAGTTACCTTTGGAGCCCAACGGGCTACACCTTC.

For this clonotype: Possible read error: a much larger clone is one base away. This chain links TRBV12-3 or TRBV12-4 with TRBJ2-5; no clear D. The CDR3 is 14 amino acids. The DNA for the CDR3 is TGTGCCAGCAGTTTAAGGCTTGCCCAAGAGACCAAGTACTTC. Protein sequence: CASSLRLAQETKYF.

This clonotype was recorded many times. The rearrangement links TRBV30 to TRBJ1-4; maybe TRBD1 (6 bases). Germline V gives CDR1 GTSNPN, CDR2 SVGIG (reference sequence). Trimming shortened V by 5 bases and J by 11 bases, and 21 bases separated the two germline ends. This CDR3 region has 14 residues. DNA of the CDR3: TGTGCCTGGTCCTCCGGGACATCACTAATGAAACTGTTTTTT. This encodes CAWSSGTSLMKLFF.

For this clonotype: This sequence may be a read error, since a much larger clone differs from it by one base. The rearrangement links TRBV6-1 to TRBJ1-4; D not resolved. The CDR3 runs to 13 residues. Trimming left V 4 bases short and J 7 bases short, with 10 bases between. Germline values: CDR1 MNHNS, CDR2 SASEGT. In DNA form, the CDR3 reads TGTGCCAGCAGTGCCAGTTTTGGTGAAAAACTGTTTTTT. This encodes CASSASFGEKLFF.

This clonotype appeared many times. The chain has TRBV20-1 and TRBJ1-1; the D is unclear. V was shortened by 3 bases and J by 2 bases, with 10 bases between the two germline ends. Germline assignment: CDR1 DFQATT and CDR2 SNEGSKA (reference sequence). The CDR3 spans 13 residues. CDR3 in amino acids: CSARVPANTEAFF. CDR3 sequence (DNA): TGCAGTGCTAGGGTGCCCGCCAACACTGAAGCTTTCTTT.

This clonotype was seen repeatedly, ten times or more. This chain joins TRBV7-2 and TRBJ2-7; 7 bases are a match to TRBD2. Germline V CDR1 and CDR2: SGHTA, FQGNSA. The CDR3 runs to 15 residues. After removal of 2 bases from V and 0 bases from J, the junction contained 4 bases not matched to a gene. CDR3 sequence reads: CASSLTAGSSYEQYF. The CDR3 region has the DNA TGTGCCAGCAGCTTAACAGCGGGGAGCTCCTACGAGCAGTACTTC.

This clonotype was counted many times. The chain couples TRBV2 to TRBJ1-2, with 9 bases matching TRBD1. CDR1 and CDR2 from the germline V gene are SNHLY and FYNNEI. The J segment lost 4 bases and the V segment lost 6 bases, leaving 6 bases of the junction unmatched. There are 14 residues in the CDR3. CDR3 nucleotides: TGTGCCAGCAGCCCCGGGACAGGGAGCTATGGCTACACCTTC. It encodes CASSPGTGSYGYTF.

In this sample, this clonotype turned up many times. The rearrangement joins TRBV7-2 to TRBJ2-7; 10 bases are a match to TRBD1. Germline CDR1 and CDR2: SGHTA and FQGNSA. This CDR3 comprises 16 residues. The ends lost 3 bases at V and 4 bases at J; junction bases unmatched: 9. The CDR3 region is CASSFIPGQGSYEQYF. CDR3 coding DNA: TGTGCCAGCAGCTTCATACCGGGACAGGGGAGTTACGAGCAGTACTTC.

This clonotype was counted at least ten times. J is TRBJ2-1 and V is TRBV7-3, with 9 positions matching TRBD2. V shed 5 bases and J 12 bases; nucleotides not matched to a gene: 14. This CDR3 is built from 15 residues. Per the germline V gene, CDR1 is SGHTA and CDR2 is FQGTGA. The CDR3 bases are TGTGCCAGCAGCATCGGGCCTAGCGGGATAGGATGGCAGTTCTTC. Translation: CASSIGPSGIGWQFF.

This clonotype was picked up many times. This sequence joins TRBV7-2 and TRBJ1-2; a possible D gene is TRBD1 (5 bases). The germline CDR1 and CDR2 sequences are SGHTA and FQGNSA. The germline V and J ends were trimmed by 6 bases and 7 bases, with 24 bases remaining between them. The length of the CDR3 is 16 residues. DNA for the CDR3: TGTGCCAGCAGTCAACAGCCAATGAGCAGGGTCTCTGGCTACACCTTC. This sequence encodes CASSQQPMSRVSGYTF.

There are many counts of this clonotype. The CDR3 region has the DNA TGTGCCAGCAGCCACTCCGGGACCGGGGGGTGGGAGCAGTTCTTC. It is translated as CASSHSGTGGWEQFF. The rearrangement uses TRBV3-1 and TRBJ2-1, with 7 bases identical to TRBD2. V lost 3 bases to trimming and J lost 10 bases; unmatched junction nucleotides: 12. The germline CDR1 and CDR2 sequences are LGHDT and YNNKEL (reference sequence). The CDR3 is made up of 15 amino acids.

In its sample, this clonotype was seen a few times. The chain couples TRBV10-3 to TRBJ2-5; D remains ambiguous. The CDR3 runs 14 residues. V was clipped by 4 bases and J by 4 bases, with 13 bases between them. In germline, CDR1 is ENHRY, CDR2 SYGVKD. This CDR3 is CAISVGLSRETQYF. CDR3 nucleotides: TGTGCCATCAGTGTCGGCCTTTCAAGAGAGACCCAGTACTTC.

On this clonotype: A read error may be the cause here, since a much bigger clone is one base away. The V and J genes are TRBV19 and TRBJ2-1; TRBD1 matches at 8 bases. After removal of 3 bases from V and 4 bases from J, the junction contained 2 bases not matched to a gene. Germline values: CDR1 LNHDA, CDR2 SQIVND (reference sequence). The CDR3 sequence is 14 residues long. CDR3 protein: CASSMDRDYNEQFF. CDR3 in DNA: TGTGCCAGTAGTATGGACAGGGATTACAATGAGCAGTTCTTC.

This clonotype appeared a few times. The rearrangement links TRBV2 to TRBJ2-5; possibly TRBD2 for D (5 bases). The length of the CDR3 is 14 residues. The germline CDR1 and CDR2 sequences are SNHLY and FYNNEI. Trimming pared 5 bases from V and 2 bases from J, leaving 12 bases between. For the CDR3, the DNA is TGTGCCAGCAGTAAAAGCGGAGTTCAAGAGACCCAGTACTTC. Translated: CASSKSGVQETQYF.

The genes are TRBV5-6 and TRBJ2-7; D remains unclear. Germline lookup yields CDR1 SGHDT and CDR2 YYEEEE. This CDR3 is built from 13 residues. V lost 1 base to trimming and J lost 2 bases, with 7 bases between them. CDR3 bases: TGTGCCAGCAGCTTGCTGGCTACCTACGAGCAGTACTTC. Translation: CASSLLATYEQYF.

J is TRBJ2-3 and V is TRBV20-1; the D is unclear. Looked up from germline, CDR1 is DFQATT and CDR2 is SNEGSKA (reference sequence). The CDR3 contains 15 residues. V lost 5 bases and J 0 bases, leaving 15 bases between the germline ends. The CDR3: CSALNPPGSTDTQYF. As DNA, the CDR3 is TGCAGTGCTCTAAACCCACCCGGGAGCACAGATACGCAGTATTTT.

Many counts were recorded for this clonotype. The chain joins TRBV20-1 to TRBJ1-1; the D gene is possibly TRBD1 (6 bases). Deletions cut 3 bases from V and 4 bases from J, with 21 bases between. The CDR3 runs 16 residues. Germline CDR1 is DFQATT and CDR2 is SNEGSKA (reference sequence). CDR3 sequence: CSARRWGQGSATEAFF. The DNA for the CDR3 is TGCAGTGCTAGGAGGTGGGGTCAGGGGTCGGCCACTGAAGCTTTCTTT.

This clonotype has ten or more counts. The chain is built from TRBV25-1 and TRBJ1-2, with D perhaps matching TRBD1 (6 bases). CDR1 MGHDK and CDR2 SYGVNS come from the germline V gene. The CDR3 contains 15 residues. Deletions cut 0 bases from V and 4 bases from J, with 12 bases between. The CDR3 coding sequence is TGTGCCAGCAGTGAATATGGAGGGGGGGCCTATGGCTACACCTTC. Translating it yields CASSEYGGGAYGYTF.

This clonotype was observed many times. A much more abundant neighbour one base away suggests this may be a read error. The rearrangement joins TRBV5-1 to TRBJ1-6, with unresolved D. This CDR3 contains 14 residues. V was shortened by 1 base and J by 5 bases, with 7 bases between the two germline ends. The germline V gene has CDR1 SGHRS and CDR2 YFSETQ. The CDR3 here is CASSLCRDNSPLHF. Written as DNA, the CDR3 is TGCGCCAGCAGCTTGTGCAGAGATAATTCACCCCTCCACTTT. Full variable domain (rest looked up from reference TRBV5-1 and TRBJ1-6): KAGVTQTPRYLIKTRGQQVTLSCSPISGHRSVSWYQQTPGQGLQFLFEYFSETQRNKGNFPGRFSGRQFSNSRSEMNVSTLELGDSALYLCASSLCRDNSPLHFGNGTRLTVT.